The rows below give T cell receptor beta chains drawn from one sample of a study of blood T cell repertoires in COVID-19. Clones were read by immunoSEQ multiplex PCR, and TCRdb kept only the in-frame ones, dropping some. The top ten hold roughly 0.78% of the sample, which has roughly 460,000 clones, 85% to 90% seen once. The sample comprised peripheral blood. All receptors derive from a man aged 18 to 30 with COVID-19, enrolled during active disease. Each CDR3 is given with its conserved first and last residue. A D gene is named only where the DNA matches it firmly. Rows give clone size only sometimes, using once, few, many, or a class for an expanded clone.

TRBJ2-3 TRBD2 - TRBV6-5 CASSLGGTRRDTQYF
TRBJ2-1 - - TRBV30 CAWSQGNNEQFF
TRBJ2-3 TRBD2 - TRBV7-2 CASSLGRGASTDTQYF
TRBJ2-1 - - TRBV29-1 CSVVGFGLHYNEQFF
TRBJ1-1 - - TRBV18 CASSPAQGGGTEAFF
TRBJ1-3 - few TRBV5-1 CASSLDTAAGNTIYF
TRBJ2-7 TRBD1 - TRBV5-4 CASRKDRGLYEQYF
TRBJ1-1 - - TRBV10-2 CASGVNTEAFF
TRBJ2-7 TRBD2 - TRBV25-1 CASSDLAGAYEQYF
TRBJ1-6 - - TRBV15 CATSNRTIYNSPLHF
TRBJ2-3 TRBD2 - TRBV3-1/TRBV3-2 CASSHRAGGRDTQYF
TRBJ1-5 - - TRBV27 CASSPDYRDWKQPQHF
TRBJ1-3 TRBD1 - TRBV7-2 CASRPTGGGNTIYF
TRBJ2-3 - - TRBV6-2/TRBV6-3 CASSYSSTTQYF
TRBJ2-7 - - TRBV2 CASEDRDNSYEQYF
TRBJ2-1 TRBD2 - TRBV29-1 CSGTSPYNEQFF
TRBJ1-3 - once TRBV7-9 CASSLADGGSSGNTIYF
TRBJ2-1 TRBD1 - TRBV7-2 CASSPFPGQIYNEQFF
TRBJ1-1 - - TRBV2 CASNGVLMNTEAFF
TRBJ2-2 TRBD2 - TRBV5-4 CASSKTGRGTGELFF
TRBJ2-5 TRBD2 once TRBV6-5 CASSYSGTSGWETQYF
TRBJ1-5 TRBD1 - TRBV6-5 CASILRGSNQPQHF
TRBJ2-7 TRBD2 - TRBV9 CASSRDRGVGGRFYEQYF
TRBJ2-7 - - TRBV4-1 CASSQEPRYEQYF
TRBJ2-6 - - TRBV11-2 CASSLVPASSGANVLTF
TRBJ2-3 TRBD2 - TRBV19 CASSSLAGGRADTQYF
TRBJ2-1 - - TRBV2 CASSMRASYNEQFF
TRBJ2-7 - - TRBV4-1 CASSQADSVLYEQYF
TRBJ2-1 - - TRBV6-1 CASSEGTTGNEQFF
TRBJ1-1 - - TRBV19 CASSPRTDRRMNTEAFF
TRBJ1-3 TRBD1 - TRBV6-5 CASSRDSSTGNTIYF
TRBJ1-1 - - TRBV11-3 CASSLSGSNTEAFF
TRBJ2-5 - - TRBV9 CASSARDGTVDQTQYF
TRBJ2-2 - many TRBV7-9 CASSYVPGFQAGELFF
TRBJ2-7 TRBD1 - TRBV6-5 CATLPWTGENYEQYF
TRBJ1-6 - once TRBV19 CASSISRAGVRSPLHF
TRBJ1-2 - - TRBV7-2 CASSLSQNYGYTF
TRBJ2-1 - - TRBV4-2 CASSQGDTSINEQFF
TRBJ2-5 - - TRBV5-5 CASSLGRLGETQYF
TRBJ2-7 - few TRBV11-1 CASSLPSPSYEQYF
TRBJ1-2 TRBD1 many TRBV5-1 CASSFGTGSTGYTF
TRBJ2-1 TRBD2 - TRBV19 CASSLAGGPNEQFF
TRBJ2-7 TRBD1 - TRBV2 CASSDYRGEQYF
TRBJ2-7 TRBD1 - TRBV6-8 CEPGQRTYEQYF
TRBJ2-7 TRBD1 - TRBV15 CATSRDEGDRRFYDEQYF